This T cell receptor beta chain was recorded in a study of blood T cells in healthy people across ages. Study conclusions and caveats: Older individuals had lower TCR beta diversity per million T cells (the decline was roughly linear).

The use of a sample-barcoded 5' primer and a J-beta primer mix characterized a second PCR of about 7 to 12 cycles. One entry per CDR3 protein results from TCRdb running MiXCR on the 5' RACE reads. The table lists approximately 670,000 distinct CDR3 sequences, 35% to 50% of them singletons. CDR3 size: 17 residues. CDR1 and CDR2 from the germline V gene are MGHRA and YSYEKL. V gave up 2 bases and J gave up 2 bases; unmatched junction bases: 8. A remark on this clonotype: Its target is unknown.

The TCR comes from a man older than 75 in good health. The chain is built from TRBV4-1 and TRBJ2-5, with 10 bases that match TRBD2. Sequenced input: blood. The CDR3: CASSQPGLAEGQETQYF. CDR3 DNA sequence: TGCGCCAGCAGCCAACCCGGACTAGCGGAGGGGCAAGAGACCCAGTACTTC.